The 22 T cell receptor beta chains below come from one sample, sequenced in a study of cytomegalovirus exposure and HLA in healthy donors. The PCR used 60 Vbeta and 13 Jbeta primers. Using immunoSEQ multiplex PCR, the repertoire was profiled, and TCRdb retains in-frame clones only, with some absent. The sample includes approximately 100,000 clones, around 79% of them seen just once. The sample comprised PBMCs. Every receptor here comes from a middle-aged woman in good health and CMV-seronegative.

This chain uses TRBV14 with TRBJ2-1; D is perhaps TRBD1 (6 bases). The V end was cut by 2 bases, the J end by 7 bases, with 18 bases between. The CDR3 runs to 16 residues. Germline-derived CDR1 and CDR2 are SGHDN and FVKESK. The CDR3 sequence is CASSQLSGAPGNEQFF. CDR3 bases: TGTGCCAGCAGCCAACTGTCAGGGGCACCGGGGAATGAGCAGTTCTTC.

The chain recombines TRBV28 with TRBJ1-1; TRBD1 aligns across 9 bases. In germline, CDR1 is MDHEN, CDR2 SYDVKM. There are 16 residues in the CDR3. V shed 8 bases, J shed 1 base, and the junction held 11 bases outside the gene matches. Here the CDR3 DNA reads TGTGCCAGCTGTCGACAGGGGGTATATTGGAACACTGAAGCTTTCTTT. Translating it yields CASCRQGVYWNTEAFF.

The chain couples TRBV2 to TRBJ2-2; D might be TRBD2 (5 bases). The CDR3 consists of 15 residues. CDR1 is SNHLY and CDR2 is FYNNEI in the germline V gene. V shed 7 bases and J shed 2 bases, with 14 bases lying between them. CDR3 in DNA: TGTGCCAGCACCGAGGGAGCGGTAAACACCGGGGAGCTGTTTTTT. It is translated as CASTEGAVNTGELFF.

The chain couples TRBV6-1 to TRBJ1-4; D not resolved. Germline loops: CDR1 MNHNS, CDR2 SASEGT. This CDR3 is built from 14 residues. Deletions cut 3 bases from V and 4 bases from J, with 9 bases between. The CDR3 loop is CASSDPGNNEKLFF. Here the CDR3 DNA reads TGTGCCAGCAGTGATCCGGGGAATAATGAAAAACTGTTTTTT.

This chain links TRBV27 with TRBJ2-1; D is undetermined. The CDR3 consists of 12 residues. V was pared by 6 bases and J by 4 bases, with 7 bases between. From germline, CDR1 is MNHEY and CDR2 SMNVEV (reference sequence). The CDR3: CASRARYNEQFF. The CDR3 bases are TGTGCCAGCAGGGCTAGGTACAATGAGCAGTTCTTC.

The count of this clone is one. A read error may produce the germline difference seen at one junction end. The chain joins TRBV7-9 to TRBJ1-2, with 7 nucleotides matching TRBD1. CDR1 and CDR2 (germline): SEHNR, FQNEAQ (reference sequence). This CDR3 is 13 amino acids long. CDR3 amino acids: CSSSLVEGAGYTF. The CDR3 DNA reads TGTTCCAGCAGCTTAGTAGAGGGGGCTGGCTACACCTTC. Full variable domain (outside the CDR3, taken from reference TRBV7-9 and TRBJ1-2): DTGVSQNPRHKITKRGQNVTFRCDPISEHNRLYWYRQTLGQGPEFLTYFQNEAQLEKSRLLSDRFSAERPKGSFSTLEIQRTEQGDSAMYLCSSSLVEGAGYTFGSGTRLTVV.

This chain joins TRBV2 and TRBJ1-2, with a weak D call TRBD1 (5 bases). The germline CDR1 and CDR2 sequences are SNHLY and FYNNEI. V was cut by 7 bases and J by 4 bases, with 16 bases left in between. The CDR3 runs 14 residues. Here the CDR3 reads CASNQGGAGYGYTF. The CDR3 DNA reads TGTGCCAGCAACCAGGGTGGGGCCGGCTATGGCTACACCTTC.

The chain recombines TRBV11-3 with TRBJ2-1, with 11 bases fitting TRBD2. The ends lost 3 bases at V and 6 bases at J; junction bases unmatched: 7. In germline, CDR1 is SGHNT, CDR2 YENEEA. The CDR3 runs to 16 residues. CDR3 residues: CASSLTSGNMGNEQFF. Written as DNA, the CDR3 is TGTGCCAGCAGCTTGACTAGCGGGAATATGGGCAATGAGCAGTTCTTC.

Only one count was recorded for this clone. The chain links TRBV10-2 to TRBJ2-7, with D tentatively TRBD1 (5 bases). The CDR3 runs to 14 residues. Trimming took off 8 bases at V and 0 bases at J, with 14 bases between the two ends. Per the germline V gene, CDR1 is WSHSY and CDR2 is SAAADI. The CDR3 DNA reads TGCGCCAGCCTTAGCCAGGGAATCTCCTACGAGCAGTACTTC. Translating it yields CASLSQGISYEQYF.

In nucleotides, the CDR3 is TGTGCCTGCCGGGACAACTCTGGAAACACCATATATTTT. Protein sequence: CACRDNSGNTIYF. The chain joins TRBV30 to TRBJ1-3; D is perhaps TRBD1 (6 bases). The length of the CDR3 is 13 residues. Trimming pared 6 bases from V and 0 bases from J, leaving 9 bases between. Looked up from germline, CDR1 is GTSNPN and CDR2 is SVGIG (reference sequence).

The rearrangement links TRBV4-3 to TRBJ1-2, with TRBD1 identical over 8 bases. The CDR3 runs to 14 residues. The germline V gene has CDR1 LGHNA and CDR2 YSLEER. V lost 0 bases and J lost 8; bases outside the gene matches: 5. The CDR3 region has the DNA TGCGCCAGCAGCCAAGATCTCGGACAGGGCGGCTACACCTTC. It codes for CASSQDLGQGGYTF.

The rearrangement uses TRBV5-1 and TRBJ2-2, with D possibly TRBD1 on 6 matching bases. Trimming took 1 base from V and 7 from J, leaving 11 bases between them. CDR1 SGHRS and CDR2 YFSETQ come from the germline V gene. CDR3 length equals 14 residues. CDR3 sequence: CASSLQQGHGELFF. The CDR3 DNA is TGCGCCAGCAGCTTGCAACAGGGTCACGGGGAGCTGTTTTTT.

The chain recombines TRBV5-1 with TRBJ2-5; possible D gene TRBD2, 5 bases. Looked up from germline, CDR1 is SGHRS and CDR2 is YFSETQ. Between the trimmed V and J ends, which lost 4 bases and 5 bases, there was a span of 12 bases. The CDR3 runs 13 residues. The CDR3 nucleotides read TGCGCCAGCAGCCAGACGGGCGGGGAGACCCAGTACTTC. The encoded protein is CASSQTGGETQYF.

The sample holds one count of this clone. The V and J genes are TRBV19 and TRBJ2-3; 8 bases line up with TRBD2. CDR1 is LNHDA, CDR2 SQIVND, per germline (reference sequence). The CDR3 runs 16 residues. Trimming removed 5 bases from V and 0 bases from J; junction bases left unmatched: 7. The CDR3 reads CASSDSGLGSTDTQYF. Written as DNA, the CDR3 is TGTGCCAGTAGTGACTCGGGACTAGGAAGCACAGATACGCAGTATTTT.

The V call is TRBV5-1, the J call TRBJ2-1; 10 nucleotides align to TRBD1. Germline V gene lookup returns CDR1 SGHRS and CDR2 YFSETQ. There are 16 residues in the CDR3. The V and J ends lost 2 bases and 2 bases, in that order; junction bases with no gene match: 4. In DNA, the CDR3 is TGCGCCAGCAGCTTCCGACAGGGGGCCGCCTACAATGAGCAGTTCTTC. Encoded protein: CASSFRQGAAYNEQFF.

The chain recombines TRBV7-2 with TRBJ2-1; tentative D call: TRBD2 (5 bases). Germline V CDR1 and CDR2: SGHTA, FQGNSA. The CDR3 extends over 16 amino acids. Between the trimmed V and J ends, which lost 7 bases and 0 bases, there was a span of 16 bases. CDR3 sequence (DNA): TGTGCCAGCACCACTTCTAGCTCCAGCTCCTACAATGAGCAGTTCTTC. Amino acids: CASTTSSSSSYNEQFF.

V usage is TRBV6-5 and J usage is TRBJ1-6; 10 positions match TRBD1. Unmatched junction bases numbered 10, after V lost 5 bases and J lost 12 bases. Germline V CDR1 and CDR2: MNHEY, SVGAGI. The CDR3 extends over 15 amino acids. The DNA for the CDR3 is TGTGCCAGCAGTCAACAGACAGGGGGCGCCGGACCCCTCCACTTT. Its translation is CASSQQTGGAGPLHF.

There are a few counts of this clone. The same CDR3 arises from other DNA sequences in this sample as well. This chain connects TRBV5-1 to TRBJ1-1; D is uncertain. V was shortened by 0 bases and J by 2 bases, with 8 bases between the two germline ends. Looked up from germline, CDR1 is SGHRS and CDR2 is YFSETQ. The CDR3 sequence is 14 residues long. As DNA, the CDR3 is TGCGCCAGCAGCTTGGTAGGAGGAAACACTGAAGCTTTCTTT. Translated: CASSLVGGNTEAFF. Using reference TRBV5-1 and TRBJ1-1 for the parts outside the CDR3, the full variable domain is KAGVTQTPRYLIKTRGQQVTLSCSPISGHRSVSWYQQTPGQGLQFLFEYFSETQRNKGNFPGRFSGRQFSNSRSEMNVSTLELGDSALYLCASSLVGGNTEAFFGQGTRLTVV.

The genes are TRBV5-1 and TRBJ2-2, with unresolved D. The CDR3 has 15 amino acids. The V end lost 7 bases, the J end lost 0 bases, and 13 bases lay between the germline ends. CDR1 is SGHRS and CDR2 is YFSETQ in the germline V gene. CDR3 bases: TGCGCCAGCCGATCAGTAACGTCGAACACCGGGGAGCTGTTTTTT. Amino acids: CASRSVTSNTGELFF.

This clone was counted once. The chain has TRBV30 and TRBJ2-6, with TRBD2 identical over 8 bases. Germline CDR1 reads GTSNPN; CDR2 reads SVGIG (reference sequence). The trim removed 2 bases at V and 2 bases at J, leaving 2 bases unmatched. The CDR3 contains 15 residues. The CDR3 reads CAWSRGGAGANVLTF. Written as DNA, the CDR3 is TGTGCCTGGAGTCGGGGGGGTGCTGGGGCCAACGTCCTGACTTTC.

The chain couples TRBV6-1 to TRBJ2-5; D is uncertain. V was clipped by 3 bases and J by 1 base, with 3 bases between them. Per germline, CDR1 MNHNS and CDR2 SASEGT. The CDR3 totals 12 residues. The CDR3 spells CASSDSQETQYF. DNA of the CDR3: TGTGCCAGCAGTGACAGCCAAGAGACCCAGTACTTC.

The chain joins TRBV29-1 to TRBJ1-5; maybe TRBD1 (6 bases). This CDR3 comprises 13 residues. Germline assignment: CDR1 SQVTM and CDR2 ANQGSEA. The V and J ends lost 4 bases and 3 bases respectively, with 10 bases between them. The CDR3 coding sequence is TGCAGCGTTGCAGGGGACCCCAATCAGCCCCAGCATTTT. Translated, it gives CSVAGDPNQPQHF.